This TCR beta chain is from a study of CD8 T cells in Susac syndrome (dated by TCRdb to about 2019). Looking at the study overall: Whether CD8+ T cell activation and differentiation in Susac syndrome was antigen driven was tested using repertoire sequencing. The clonality of the CD8+ T cell repertoire was compared across about a dozen healthy donors, some 14 Susac syndrome patients and about 16 multiple sclerosis patients. The full study reports these points: The number of individuals in the TCR sequencing and HLA analysis was acknowledged as relatively small.

RNA was extracted with the RNeasy kit and about 0.5 to 1 ug was reverse transcribed using random hexamers. TCR beta CDR3 regions were amplified with the immunoSEQ multiplex PCR assay covering 54 Vbeta and 13 Jbeta segments. To correct PCR amplification bias, a synthetic template baseline was used for both primer optimization and computational correction. Turning to the authors' computational methods: Only productive sequences were kept, with reads annotated to V, D and J genes according to IMGT and analyzed in immunoSEQ Analyzer. To calculate clonality, Shannon entropy was normalized by log2 of the number of productive unique sequences and then subtracted from one. For each patient and control, public and private clones were evaluated within the 100 most prevalent clones. A clone was defined as Susac-specific if it was absent from the healthy and MS cohorts, from roughly 990 published viral clones and from other ImmuneACCESS disease sequences. Using fastp trimming at Q25 and MiXCR clonotype assembly, TCRdb reanalyzed the public sequencing data and kept in-frame beta chains. All rows with the same CDR3 protein become a single entry with the most common DNA and genes. TCRdb's processing, not the authors' own work, is the source of the V and J calls. The sample contains about 430,000 distinct CDR3 sequences, around 83% of them found a single time. The ten largest account for 0.09% to 0.15% of the sample.

As to this clonotype: Its antigen is unknown. Base qualities are not recorded, but no much larger clone differs from it by a single base.

Peripheral blood CD8+ and CD4+ T cells from healthy donors, Susac syndrome patients and multiple sclerosis patients were profiled using high-throughput TCR beta sequencing. Treatment-naive patients with stable or active relapsing-remitting disease fulfilling revised McDonald criteria were used as multiple sclerosis controls. Bulk CD8+ and CD4+ T cells were purified by magnetic negative isolation, whereas CD8+ TEMRA cells were enriched by FACS. Blood was drawn into EDTA tubes, processed within 24 hours, and PBMCs were isolated by density gradient centrifugation. PBMCs intended for TCR sequencing were frozen in liquid nitrogen and were later thawed in a 37 degrees C water bath. The sorted or isolated CD4+, CD8+ and CD8+ TEMRA cells had a purity of 90% or higher. The V and J ends are trimmed by 2 bases and 7 bases, leaving 12 bases between them. The germline V gene encodes CDR1 MGHRA and CDR2 YSYEKL. There are 14 amino acids in the CDR3, from cysteine to phenylalanine inclusive. The only DNA kept is the CDR3, 42 bases in frame from the first base.

This receptor was taken from a human donor with multiple sclerosis. The V and J segments used are TRBV4-1 and TRBJ1-5; the D segment cannot be called with confidence. Sequenced material: CD8+ T cells from PBMCs. The DNA sequence is TGCGCCAGCAGCCAACTCGATGACCCGCAGCCCCAGCATTTT. Its coded protein is CASSQLDDPQPQHF.